The 16 T cell receptor beta chains presented below share a single source sample, sequenced in a study of post-analysis software for immune sequencing data. Tagging with unique molecular identifiers was a feature of the TCR beta cDNA libraries. TCRdb re-called the PCR reads with MiXCR, one entry per CDR3 protein. The sample holds 800,000 to 950,000 distinct CDR3 sequences, approximately 53% seen once. Their cognate antigens are unknown. Overall study results and limits: TRBV5-6, TRBV5-1 and TRBV20-1 belonged to a set of a handful of TRBV segments that were more frequent in patients than controls.

Material: blood. The receptors shown here come from a girl aged 10 to 17 with multiple sclerosis.

CDR3 DNA sequence: TGCGCCAGCAGCCTGACGCTTGAGCAGTTCTTC. The encoded protein is CASSLTLEQFF. V gene TRBV5-1 combines with J gene TRBJ2-1; D is unclear. V lost 4 bases, J lost 9 bases, and 8 bases lay in between. This CDR3 has 11 residues. The germline V gene encodes CDR1 SGHRS and CDR2 YFSETQ.

The gene calls are TRBV20-1 and TRBJ2-1; TRBD2 aligns across 10 bases. Germline loops: CDR1 DFQATT, CDR2 SNEGSKA (reference sequence). The length of the CDR3 is 13 residues. Trimming at V came to 6 bases and at J to 6 bases, leaving 5 bases not matched to a gene. The CDR3 loop reads CSAPSGGINEQFF. CDR3 in DNA: TGCAGTGCACCTAGCGGGGGAATCAATGAGCAGTTCTTC.

This clonotype was seen only a few times. The chain is built from TRBV2 and TRBJ1-5, with D hard to call. Germline values: CDR1 SNHLY, CDR2 FYNNEI. The CDR3 consists of 14 residues. The V end lost 5 bases, the J end lost 0 bases, and 8 bases lay between the germline ends. CDR3 sequence (DNA): TGTGCCAGCAGTAACGGATATAGCAATCAGCCCCAGCATTTT. It codes for CASSNGYSNQPQHF.

This clonotype was counted between two and nine times. This sequence joins TRBV7-9 and TRBJ2-7, with a weak D call TRBD1 (6 bases). The ends were cut back, 1 base at V and 2 bases at J, with 12 bases in the middle. Looked up from germline, CDR1 is SEHNR and CDR2 is FQNEAQ (reference sequence). There are 15 residues in the CDR3. The CDR3 sequence: CASSLVQGSTYEQYF. CDR3 DNA: TGTGCCAGCAGCTTAGTTCAGGGGTCCACCTACGAGCAGTACTTC.

As for this clonotype: A much larger clone sits a single nucleotide away, making a read error possible. The chain uses TRBV7-2 and TRBJ2-7; 8 bases align to TRBD1. This CDR3 region has 16 residues. The germline CDR1 and CDR2 sequences are SGHTA and FQGNSA. CDR3 residues: CANSPGTGRGNYEQYF. DNA of the CDR3: TGTGCCAACAGCCCCGGGACAGGCCGGGGGAATTACGAGCAGTACTTC.

The chain has TRBV25-1 and TRBJ1-5; 10 bases match TRBD1. With V trimmed by 1 base and J by 5 bases, 2 bases remained unmatched. CDR1 and CDR2 from the germline V gene are MGHDK and SYGVNS. CDR3 size: 15 residues. The chain's CDR3 is CASSEFGTGDQPQHF. Here the CDR3 DNA reads TGTGCCAGCAGTGAATTTGGGACAGGGGATCAGCCCCAGCATTTT.

This clonotype was counted a few times. At one end, the junction sequence differs from germline, possibly due to a read error. This chain links TRBV7-7 with TRBJ2-3; no firm D call. Looked up from germline, CDR1 is SSHAT and CDR2 is FNYEAQ (reference sequence). This CDR3 region has 14 residues. CDR3 in amino acids: CASSIEVGTDTQYF. In DNA, the CDR3 is TGTGCTAGCAGCATCGAAGTGGGCACAGATACGCAGTATTTT.

The genes are TRBV15 and TRBJ2-2, with 8 positions matching TRBD2. Germline V gene lookup returns CDR1 LNHNV and CDR2 YYDKDF (reference sequence). The CDR3 spans 15 residues. Germline trimming cut 1 base from V and 4 bases from J; bases unmatched to any gene: 2. The CDR3 is CATSRGSGTTGELFF. CDR3 DNA: TGTGCCACCAGCAGAGGTAGCGGGACCACCGGGGAGCTGTTTTTT.

A single count supports this clonotype. The rearrangement uses TRBV5-1 and TRBJ1-2; the D is unclear. The V and J ends lost 0 bases and 4 bases respectively, with 13 bases between them. CDR1 and CDR2 from the germline V gene are SGHRS and YFSETQ. The CDR3 contains 15 residues. CDR3 loop: CASSLELAPLYGYTF. The CDR3 DNA is TGCGCCAGCAGCTTGGAGTTGGCCCCACTCTATGGCTACACCTTC. The full variable domain, in which reference TRBV5-1 and TRBJ1-2 provide the parts outside the CDR3, is KAGVTQTPRYLIKTRGQQVTLSCSPISGHRSVSWYQQTPGQGLQFLFEYFSETQRNKGNFPGRFSGRQFSNSRSEMNVSTLELGDSALYLCASSLELAPLYGYTFGSGTRLTVV.

The rearrangement links TRBV7-9 to TRBJ1-4, with 9 bases aligning to TRBD1. The V gene end was trimmed by 1 base and the J gene end by 0 bases; junction bases not matched to a gene: 6. Germline-derived CDR1 and CDR2 are SEHNR and FQNEAQ (reference sequence). This CDR3 comprises 18 residues. The CDR3 DNA sequence: TGTGCCAGCAGCTTAGGGACAGGGGTCCTTGCAACTAATGAAAAACTGTTTTTT. Its translation is CASSLGTGVLATNEKLFF.

This clonotype appeared a single time. At one end the junction does not follow the germline gene, possibly because of a read error. The V call is TRBV6-6, the J call TRBJ2-5, with D perhaps matching TRBD1 (5 bases). CDR3 length: 14 residues. Germline V lookup: CDR1 MNHNY, CDR2 SVGAGI (reference sequence). The CDR3 sequence: CAGSTDTSLHKQYF. DNA of the CDR3: TGTGCCGGCAGCACGGACACCAGTTTGCACAAGCAGTACTTC.

The genes are TRBV12-3 or TRBV12-4 and TRBJ2-6, with D tentatively TRBD1 or TRBD2 (6 bases each). The CDR3 has 18 amino acids. Trimming cost V 2 bases and J 3 bases, with 17 bases left between them. The CDR3, as DNA: TGTGCCAGCAGTTTAAGTAAGGGGGAGGTCGGTGGGGCCAACGTCCTGACTTTC. Encoded protein: CASSLSKGEVGGANVLTF.

The CDR3 loop is CASSQDFSGGYNEQFF. The CDR3 bases are TGCGCCAGCAGCCAAGATTTTAGCGGGGGCTACAATGAGCAGTTCTTC. The chain combines TRBV4-1 with TRBJ2-1, with 9 bases lining up with TRBD2. The CDR3 length is 16 residues. The germline gives CDR1 MGHRA, CDR2 YSYEKL. Trimming at V came to 0 bases and at J to 3 bases, leaving 3 bases not matched to a gene.

This clonotype was picked up many times. The rearrangement uses TRBV5-1 and TRBJ2-6; no clear D. The length of the CDR3 is 14 residues. V gave up 7 bases and J gave up 2 bases, with 10 bases separating them. Germline V gives CDR1 SGHRS, CDR2 YFSETQ. CDR3 sequence: CASLPSPGANVLTF. Here the CDR3 DNA reads TGCGCCAGCCTCCCGAGTCCTGGGGCCAACGTCCTGACTTTC.

The J gene is TRBJ2-7, the V gene TRBV29-1; 7 nucleotides agree with TRBD2. After removal of 2 bases from V and 7 bases from J, the junction contained 8 bases not matched to a gene. The CDR3 runs 13 residues. The germline CDR1 and CDR2 sequences are SQVTM and ANQGSEA. The CDR3 protein is CSVELKEGGEQYF. The CDR3 DNA follows: TGCAGCGTTGAACTTAAGGAGGGAGGGGAGCAGTACTTC.

The sample holds a few counts of this clonotype. The chain has TRBV11-2 and TRBJ2-5; D is ambiguous. There are 17 residues in the CDR3. V lost 5 bases to trimming and J lost 0 bases, with 19 bases between them. Germline loops: CDR1 SGHAT, CDR2 FQNNGV. The CDR3 bases are TGTGCCAGCAGCCCGATGAAGCAGGTTTGGTACCAAGAGACCCAGTACTTC. Residues: CASSPMKQVWYQETQYF.